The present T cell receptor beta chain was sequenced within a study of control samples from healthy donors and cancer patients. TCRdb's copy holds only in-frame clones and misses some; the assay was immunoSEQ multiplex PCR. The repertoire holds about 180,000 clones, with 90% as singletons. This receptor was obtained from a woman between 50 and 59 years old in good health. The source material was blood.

The CDR3 DNA is TGCGCCAGCAGCTCCACAGGGGAAGTAAACACCATATATTTT. It specifies CASSSTGEVNTIYF. This rearrangement joins TRBV5-1 to TRBJ1-3; TRBD1 aligns across 7 bases. J gave up 6 bases and V 3 bases, and 6 bases lay outside the gene matches. This CDR3 is 14 amino acids long. Germline V gene sequence: CDR1 SGHRS, CDR2 YFSETQ.